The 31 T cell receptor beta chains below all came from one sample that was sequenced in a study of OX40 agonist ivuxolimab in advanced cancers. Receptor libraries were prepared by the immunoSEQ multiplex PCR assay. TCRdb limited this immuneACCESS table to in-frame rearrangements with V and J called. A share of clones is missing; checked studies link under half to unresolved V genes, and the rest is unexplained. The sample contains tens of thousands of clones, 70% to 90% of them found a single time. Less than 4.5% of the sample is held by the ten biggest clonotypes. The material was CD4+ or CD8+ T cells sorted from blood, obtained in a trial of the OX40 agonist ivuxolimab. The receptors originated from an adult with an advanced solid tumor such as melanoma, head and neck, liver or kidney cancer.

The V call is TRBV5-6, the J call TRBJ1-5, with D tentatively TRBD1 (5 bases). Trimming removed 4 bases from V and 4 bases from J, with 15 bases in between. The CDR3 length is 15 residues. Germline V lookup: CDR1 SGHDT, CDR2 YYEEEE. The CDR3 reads CASSARTRGNQPQHF. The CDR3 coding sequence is TGTGCCAGCAGCGCGAGGACTAGGGGTAATCAGCCCCAGCATTTT. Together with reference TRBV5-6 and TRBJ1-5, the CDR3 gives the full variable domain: DAGVTQSPTHLIKTRGQQVTLRCSPKSGHDTVSWYQQALGQGPQFIFQYYEEEERQRGNFPDRFSGHQFPNYSSELNVNALLLGDSALYLCASSARTRGNQPQHFGDGTRLSIL.

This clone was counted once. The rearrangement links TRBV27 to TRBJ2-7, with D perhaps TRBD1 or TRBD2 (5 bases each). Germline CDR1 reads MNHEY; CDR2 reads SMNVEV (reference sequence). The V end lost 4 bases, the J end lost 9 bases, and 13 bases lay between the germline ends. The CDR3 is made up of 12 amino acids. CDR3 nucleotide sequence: TGTGCCAGCAGTTCTCGACGGGACGGGCAGTACTTC. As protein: CASSSRRDGQYF.

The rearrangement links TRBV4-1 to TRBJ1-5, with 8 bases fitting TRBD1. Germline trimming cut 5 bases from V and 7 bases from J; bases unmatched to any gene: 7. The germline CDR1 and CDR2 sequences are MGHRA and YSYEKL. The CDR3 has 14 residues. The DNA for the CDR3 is TGCGCCAGCAGCGCCCAGGGGGCAGGACAGCCCCAGCATTTT. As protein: CASSAQGAGQPQHF.

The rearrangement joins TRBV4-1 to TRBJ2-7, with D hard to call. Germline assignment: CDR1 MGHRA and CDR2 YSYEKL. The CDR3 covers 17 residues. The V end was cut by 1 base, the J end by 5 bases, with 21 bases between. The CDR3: CASSQVLLGSAYDEQYF. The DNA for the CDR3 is TGCGCCAGCAGCCAAGTATTATTGGGATCGGCTTACGACGAGCAGTACTTC.

For the CDR3, the DNA is TGTGCCAGCAGAGGGACAGGGATGAACAATGAGCAGTTCTTC. It yields the protein CASRGTGMNNEQFF. The chain couples TRBV27 to TRBJ2-1, with 9 bases that match TRBD1. Per the germline V gene, CDR1 is MNHEY and CDR2 is SMNVEV (reference sequence). This CDR3 region has 14 residues. V dropped 6 bases and J dropped 5; count of bases not matched to a gene: 5.

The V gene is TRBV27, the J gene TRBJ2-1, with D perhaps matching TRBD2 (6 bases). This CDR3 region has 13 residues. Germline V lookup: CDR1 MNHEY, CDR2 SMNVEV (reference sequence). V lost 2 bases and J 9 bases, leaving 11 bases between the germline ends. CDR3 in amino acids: CASSLISGPEQFF. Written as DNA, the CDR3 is TGTGCCAGCAGTTTAATTAGCGGCCCTGAGCAGTTCTTC.

The CDR3 nucleotides are TGTGCCAGCAGCTTGACGGAGAACTACGAGCAGTACTTC. Translating gives CASSLTENYEQYF. The chain recombines TRBV11-3 with TRBJ2-7; D not resolved. Trimming took off 3 bases at V and 3 bases at J, with 9 bases between the two ends. This CDR3 has 13 residues. The V gene's germline CDR1 is SGHNT and CDR2 YENEEA.

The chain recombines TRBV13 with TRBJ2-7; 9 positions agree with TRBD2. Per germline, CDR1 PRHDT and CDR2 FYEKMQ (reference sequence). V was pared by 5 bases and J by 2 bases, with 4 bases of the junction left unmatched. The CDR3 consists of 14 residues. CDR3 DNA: TGTGCCAGCAGCCGGACTAGCGATCCCTACGAGCAGTACTTC. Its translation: CASSRTSDPYEQYF. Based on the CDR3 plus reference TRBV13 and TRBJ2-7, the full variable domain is AAGVIQSPRHLIKEKRETATLKCYPIPRHDTVYWYQQGPGQDPQFLISFYEKMQSDKGSIPDRFSAQQFSDYHSELNMSSLELGDSALYFCASSRTSDPYEQYFGPGTRLTVT.

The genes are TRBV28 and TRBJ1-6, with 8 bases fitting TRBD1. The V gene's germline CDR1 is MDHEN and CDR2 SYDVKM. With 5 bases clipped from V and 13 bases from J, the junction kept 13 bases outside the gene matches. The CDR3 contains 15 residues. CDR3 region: CASSGLGQVQAPLHF. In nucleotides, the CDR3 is TGTGCCAGCAGTGGGCTGGGACAGGTCCAGGCGCCCCTCCACTTT.

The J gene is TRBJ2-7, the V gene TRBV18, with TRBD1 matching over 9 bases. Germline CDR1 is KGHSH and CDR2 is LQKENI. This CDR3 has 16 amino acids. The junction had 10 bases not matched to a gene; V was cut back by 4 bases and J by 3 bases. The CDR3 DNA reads TGTGCCAGCTCACGATCCGGGACAGGGAGAAACTACGAGCAGTACTTC. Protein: CASSRSGTGRNYEQYF.

As DNA, the CDR3 is TGCGCCAGCAGCTCGACTAGAGGAGCCTACGAGCAGTACTTC. Encoded protein: CASSSTRGAYEQYF. The chain links TRBV5-1 to TRBJ2-7; D might be TRBD2 (6 bases). Germline assignment: CDR1 SGHRS and CDR2 YFSETQ. This CDR3 is built from 14 residues. With 3 bases removed from V and 2 bases from J, the gap between germline ends came to 12 bases.

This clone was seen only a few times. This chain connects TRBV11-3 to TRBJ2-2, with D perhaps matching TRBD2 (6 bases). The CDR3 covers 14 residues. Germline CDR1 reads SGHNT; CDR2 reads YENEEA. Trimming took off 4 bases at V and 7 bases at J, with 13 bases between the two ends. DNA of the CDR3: TGTGCCAGCAGCTCCTCGGGGGTTGGCGGGGAGCTGTTTTTT. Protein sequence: CASSSSGVGGELFF.

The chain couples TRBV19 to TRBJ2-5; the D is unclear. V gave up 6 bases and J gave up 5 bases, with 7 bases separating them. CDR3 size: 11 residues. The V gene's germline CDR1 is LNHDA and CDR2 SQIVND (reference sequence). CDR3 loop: CASSLQETQYF. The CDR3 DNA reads TGTGCCAGTAGCCTTCAGGAGACCCAGTACTTC.

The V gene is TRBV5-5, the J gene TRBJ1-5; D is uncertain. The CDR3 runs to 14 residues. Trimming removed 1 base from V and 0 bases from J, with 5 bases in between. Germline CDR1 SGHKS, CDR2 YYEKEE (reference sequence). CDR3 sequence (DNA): TGTGCCAGCAGCTTGAGGGATAGCAATCAGCCCCAGCATTTT. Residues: CASSLRDSNQPQHF.

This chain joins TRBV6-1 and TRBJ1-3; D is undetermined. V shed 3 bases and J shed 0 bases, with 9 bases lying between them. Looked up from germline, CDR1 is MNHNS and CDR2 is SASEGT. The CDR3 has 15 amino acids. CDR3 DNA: TGTGCCAGCAGTGAGCGCAGGCTCTCTGGAAACACCATATATTTT. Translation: CASSERRLSGNTIYF.

The CDR3: CASSLGGLIDTQYF. DNA of the CDR3: TGCGCCAGCAGCTTGGGCGGTTTAATAGATACGCAGTATTTT. The chain uses TRBV5-1 and TRBJ2-3; D unresolved. In germline, CDR1 is SGHRS, CDR2 YFSETQ. This CDR3 comprises 14 residues. V gave up 0 bases and J gave up 5 bases, with 10 bases separating them.

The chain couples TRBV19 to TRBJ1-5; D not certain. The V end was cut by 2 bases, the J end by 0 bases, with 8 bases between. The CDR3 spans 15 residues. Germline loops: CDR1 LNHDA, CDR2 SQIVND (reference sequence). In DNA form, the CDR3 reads TGTGCCAGTAGTATATTTGGGATTAGCAATCAGCCCCAGCATTTT. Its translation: CASSIFGISNQPQHF.

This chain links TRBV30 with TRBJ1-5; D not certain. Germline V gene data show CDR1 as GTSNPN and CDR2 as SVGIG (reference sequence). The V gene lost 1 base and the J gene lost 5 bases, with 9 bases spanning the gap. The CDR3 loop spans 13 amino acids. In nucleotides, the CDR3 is TGTGCCTGGAGTGGTAGGGTGGATCAGCCCCAGCATTTT. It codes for CAWSGRVDQPQHF.

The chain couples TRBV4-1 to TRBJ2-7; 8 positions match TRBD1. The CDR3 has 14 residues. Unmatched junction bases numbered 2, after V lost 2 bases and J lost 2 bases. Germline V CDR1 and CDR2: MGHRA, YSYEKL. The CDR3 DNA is TGCGCCAGCAGCCAATCGACAGGGGCCTACGAGCAGTACTTC. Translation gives CASSQSTGAYEQYF.

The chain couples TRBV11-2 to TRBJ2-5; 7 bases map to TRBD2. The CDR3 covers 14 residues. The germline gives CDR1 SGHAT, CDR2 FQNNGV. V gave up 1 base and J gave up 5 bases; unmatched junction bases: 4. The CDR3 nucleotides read TGTGCCAGCAGCTTAGGGCTAGCGGCGGAGACCCAGTACTTC. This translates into CASSLGLAAETQYF.

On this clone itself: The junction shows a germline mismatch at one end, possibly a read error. CDR3 in amino acids: CASSFRDYPRATF. The DNA for the CDR3 is TGTGCCAGCAGCTTTAGAGACTACCCTAGGGCCACTTTT. The chain combines TRBV11-3 with TRBJ2-3; possibly TRBD2 for D (5 bases). From germline, CDR1 is SGHNT and CDR2 YENEEA. CDR3 size: 13 residues.

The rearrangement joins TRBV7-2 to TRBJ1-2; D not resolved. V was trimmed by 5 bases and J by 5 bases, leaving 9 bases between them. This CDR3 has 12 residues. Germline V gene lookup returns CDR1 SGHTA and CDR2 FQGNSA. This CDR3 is CASSPGRYGYTF. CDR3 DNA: TGTGCCAGCAGCCCCGGACGGTATGGCTACACCTTC.

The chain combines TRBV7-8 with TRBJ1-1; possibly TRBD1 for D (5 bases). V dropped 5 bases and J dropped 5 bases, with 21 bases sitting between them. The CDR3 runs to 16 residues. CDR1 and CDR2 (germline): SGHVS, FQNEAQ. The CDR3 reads CASSPHPGRVITEAFF. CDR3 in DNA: TGTGCCAGCAGCCCCCATCCCGGCAGGGTGATTACTGAAGCTTTCTTT.

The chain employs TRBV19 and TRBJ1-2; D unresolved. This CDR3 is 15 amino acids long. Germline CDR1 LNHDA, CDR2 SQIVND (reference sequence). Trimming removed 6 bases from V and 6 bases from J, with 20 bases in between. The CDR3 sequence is CASSTRLGLVNGYTF. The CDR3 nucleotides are TGTGCCAGTAGCACACGGCTTGGGCTAGTTAATGGCTACACCTTC.

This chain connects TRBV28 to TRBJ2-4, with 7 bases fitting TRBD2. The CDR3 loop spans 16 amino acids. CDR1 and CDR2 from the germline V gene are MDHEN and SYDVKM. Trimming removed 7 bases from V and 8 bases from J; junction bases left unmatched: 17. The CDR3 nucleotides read TGTGCCAGCAAATCGGGCGGGAGAGGGGTTATAGACATTCAGTACTTC. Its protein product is CASKSGGRGVIDIQYF. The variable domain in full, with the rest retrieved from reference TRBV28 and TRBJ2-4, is DVKVTQSSRYLVKRTGEKVFLECVQDMDHENMFWYRQDPGLGLRLIYFSYDVKMKEKGDIPEGYSVSREKKERFSLILESASTNQTSMYLCASKSGGRGVIDIQYFGAGTRLSVL.

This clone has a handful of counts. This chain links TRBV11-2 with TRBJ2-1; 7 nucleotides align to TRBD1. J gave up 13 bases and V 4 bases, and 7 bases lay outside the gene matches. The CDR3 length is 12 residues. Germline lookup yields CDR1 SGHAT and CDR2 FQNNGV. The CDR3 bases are TGTGCCAGCAGCTCGTTCCGGGACAGCCAGTTCTTC. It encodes CASSSFRDSQFF.

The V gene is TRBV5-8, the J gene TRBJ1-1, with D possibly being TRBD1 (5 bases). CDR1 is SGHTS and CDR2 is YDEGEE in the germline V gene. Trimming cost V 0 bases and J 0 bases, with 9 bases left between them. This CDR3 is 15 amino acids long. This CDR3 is CASSLGSGMNTEAFF. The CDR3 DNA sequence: TGTGCCAGCAGCTTGGGGTCAGGGATGAACACTGAAGCTTTCTTT.

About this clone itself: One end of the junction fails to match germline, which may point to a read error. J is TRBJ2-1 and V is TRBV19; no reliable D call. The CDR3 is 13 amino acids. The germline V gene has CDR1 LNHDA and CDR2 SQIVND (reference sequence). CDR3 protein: CASSQPPSIGQIF. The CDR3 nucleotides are TGTGCCAGTAGCCAACCCCCCTCGATAGGCCAGATCTTC.

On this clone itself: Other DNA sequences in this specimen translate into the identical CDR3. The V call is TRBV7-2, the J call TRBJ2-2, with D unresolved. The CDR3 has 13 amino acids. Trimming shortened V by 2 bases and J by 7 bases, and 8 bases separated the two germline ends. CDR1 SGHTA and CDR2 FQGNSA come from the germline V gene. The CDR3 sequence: CASSLLVRGELFF. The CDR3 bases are TGTGCCAGCAGCTTACTAGTCCGCGGGGAGCTGTTTTTT.

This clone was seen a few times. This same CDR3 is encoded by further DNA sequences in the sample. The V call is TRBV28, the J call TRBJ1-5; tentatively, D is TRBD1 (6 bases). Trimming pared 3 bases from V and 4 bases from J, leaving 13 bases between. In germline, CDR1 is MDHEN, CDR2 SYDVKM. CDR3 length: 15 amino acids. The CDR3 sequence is CASSFRGVGNQPQHF. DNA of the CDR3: TGTGCCAGCAGTTTCAGGGGCGTAGGTAATCAGCCCCAGCATTTT.

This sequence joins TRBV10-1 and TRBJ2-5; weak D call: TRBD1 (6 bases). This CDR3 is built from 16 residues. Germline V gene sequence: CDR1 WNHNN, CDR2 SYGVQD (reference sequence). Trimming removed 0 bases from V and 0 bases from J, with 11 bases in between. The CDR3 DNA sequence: TGCGCCAGCAGTGAGTCAGCTTACAGGGACCAAGAGACCCAGTACTTC. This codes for CASSESAYRDQETQYF.